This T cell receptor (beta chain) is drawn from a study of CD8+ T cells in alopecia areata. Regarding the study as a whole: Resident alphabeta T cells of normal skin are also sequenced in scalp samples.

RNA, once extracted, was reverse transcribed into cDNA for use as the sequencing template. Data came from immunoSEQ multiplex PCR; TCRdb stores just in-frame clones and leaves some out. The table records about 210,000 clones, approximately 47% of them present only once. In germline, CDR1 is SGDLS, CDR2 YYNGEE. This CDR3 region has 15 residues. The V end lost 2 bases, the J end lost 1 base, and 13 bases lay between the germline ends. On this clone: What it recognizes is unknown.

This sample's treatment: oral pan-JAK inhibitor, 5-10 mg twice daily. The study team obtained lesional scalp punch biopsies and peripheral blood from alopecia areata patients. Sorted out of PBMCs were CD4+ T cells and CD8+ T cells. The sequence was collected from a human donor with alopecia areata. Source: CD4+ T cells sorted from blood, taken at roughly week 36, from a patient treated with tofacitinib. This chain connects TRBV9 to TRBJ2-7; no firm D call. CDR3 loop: CASSVDPGLSYEQYF. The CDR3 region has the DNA TGTGCCAGCAGCGTGGACCCTGGGCTGTCCTACGAGCAGTACTTC.